The 2 T cell receptor beta chains reported below all come from one sample, sequenced in a study of OX40 agonist ivuxolimab in advanced cancers. Assay: immunoSEQ multiplex PCR; the TCRdb copy retains only in-frame clones and omits some. This sample has tens of thousands of clones, with more than 80% found just once. Sequencing was performed on CD4+ or CD8+ T cells sorted from blood, taken in a trial of the OX40 agonist ivuxolimab. These TCRs come from an adult with an advanced solid tumor such as melanoma, head and neck, liver or kidney cancer.

The genes are TRBV10-1 and TRBJ2-7, with 12 bases identical to TRBD2. Trimming removed 5 bases from V and 6 bases from J; junction bases left unmatched: 5. Germline V gene data show CDR1 as WNHNN and CDR2 as SYGVQD (reference sequence). The CDR3 runs 14 residues. In DNA, the CDR3 is TGCGCCAGCAGTCGAGGACTAGCGGGACTCGAGCAGTACTTC. Protein product: CASSRGLAGLEQYF.

This sequence joins TRBV27 and TRBJ2-7, with no clear D. CDR1 and CDR2 (germline): MNHEY, SMNVEV (reference sequence). V was trimmed by 5 bases and J by 6 bases, leaving 17 bases between them. The CDR3 extends over 14 amino acids. The CDR3 bases are TGTGCCAGCAGTCTGACCGGGTCCATCTCCGAGCAGTACTTC. This codes for CASSLTGSISEQYF.